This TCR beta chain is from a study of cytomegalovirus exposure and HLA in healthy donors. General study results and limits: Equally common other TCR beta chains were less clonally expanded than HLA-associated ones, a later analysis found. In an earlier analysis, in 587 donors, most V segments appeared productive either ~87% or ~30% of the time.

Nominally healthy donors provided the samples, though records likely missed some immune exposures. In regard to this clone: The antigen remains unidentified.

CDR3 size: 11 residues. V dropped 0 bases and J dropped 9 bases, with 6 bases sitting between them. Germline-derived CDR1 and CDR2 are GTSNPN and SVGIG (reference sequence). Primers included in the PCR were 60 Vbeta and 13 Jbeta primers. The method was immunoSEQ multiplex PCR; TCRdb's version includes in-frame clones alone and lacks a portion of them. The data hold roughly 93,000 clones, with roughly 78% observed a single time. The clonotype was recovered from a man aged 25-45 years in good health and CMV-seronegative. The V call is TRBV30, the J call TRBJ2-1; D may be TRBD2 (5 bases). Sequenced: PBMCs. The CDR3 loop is CAWSVRGEQFF. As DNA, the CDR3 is TGTGCCTGGAGTGTACGGGGTGAGCAGTTCTTC. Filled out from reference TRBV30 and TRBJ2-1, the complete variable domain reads SQTIHQWPATLVQPVGSPLSLECTVEGTSNPNLYWYRQAAGRGLQLLFYSVGIGQISSEVPQNLSASRPQDRQFILSSKKLLLSDSGFYLCAWSVRGEQFFGPGTRLTVL.